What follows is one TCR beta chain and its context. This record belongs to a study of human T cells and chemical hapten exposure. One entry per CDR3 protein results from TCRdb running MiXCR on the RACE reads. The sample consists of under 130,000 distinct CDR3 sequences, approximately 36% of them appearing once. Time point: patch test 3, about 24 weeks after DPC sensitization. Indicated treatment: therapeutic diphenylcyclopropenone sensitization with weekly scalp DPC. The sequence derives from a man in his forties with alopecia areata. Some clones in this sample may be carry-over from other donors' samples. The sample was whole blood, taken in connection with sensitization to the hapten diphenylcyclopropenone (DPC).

This CDR3 reads CASSAQDYPDTQYF. The DNA for the CDR3 is TGTGCCAGCAGCGCACAGGATTACCCAGATACGCAGTATTTT. This chain links TRBV9 with TRBJ2-3; possible D gene TRBD1, 5 bases. This CDR3 comprises 14 residues. V lost 3 bases, J lost 4 bases, and 12 bases lay in between. Germline CDR1 reads SGDLS; CDR2 reads YYNGEE.